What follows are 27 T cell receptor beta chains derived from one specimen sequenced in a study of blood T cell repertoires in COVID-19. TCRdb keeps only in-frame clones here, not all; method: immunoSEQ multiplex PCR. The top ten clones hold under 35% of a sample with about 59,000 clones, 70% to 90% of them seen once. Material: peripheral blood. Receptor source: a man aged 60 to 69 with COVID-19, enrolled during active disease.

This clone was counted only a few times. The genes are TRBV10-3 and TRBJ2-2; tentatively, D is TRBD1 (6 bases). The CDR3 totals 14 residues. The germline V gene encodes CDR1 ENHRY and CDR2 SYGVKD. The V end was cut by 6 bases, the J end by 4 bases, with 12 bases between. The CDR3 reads CAIRQGGGTGELFF. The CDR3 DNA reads TGTGCCATCAGACAGGGTGGCGGCACCGGGGAGCTGTTTTTT.

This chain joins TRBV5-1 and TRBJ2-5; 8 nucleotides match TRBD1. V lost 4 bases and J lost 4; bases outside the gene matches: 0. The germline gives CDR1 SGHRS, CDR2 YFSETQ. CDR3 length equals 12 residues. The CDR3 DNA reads TGCGCCAGCAGCGACAGGGGAGAGACCCAGTACTTC. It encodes CASSDRGETQYF.

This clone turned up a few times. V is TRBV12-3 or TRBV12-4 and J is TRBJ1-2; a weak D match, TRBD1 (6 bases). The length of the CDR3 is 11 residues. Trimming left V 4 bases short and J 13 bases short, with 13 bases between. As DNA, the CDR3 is TGTGCCAGCAGTTGGGGGCTACTGTGCACCTTC. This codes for CASSWGLLCTF.

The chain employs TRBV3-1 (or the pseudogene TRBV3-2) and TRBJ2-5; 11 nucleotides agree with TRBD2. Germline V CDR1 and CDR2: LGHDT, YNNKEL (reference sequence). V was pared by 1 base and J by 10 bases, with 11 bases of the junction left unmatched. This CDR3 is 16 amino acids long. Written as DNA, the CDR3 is TGTGCCAGCAGCCAAGGGAAGGCTAGCGGGGGGCCTAACCAGTACTTC. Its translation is CASSQGKASGGPNQYF.

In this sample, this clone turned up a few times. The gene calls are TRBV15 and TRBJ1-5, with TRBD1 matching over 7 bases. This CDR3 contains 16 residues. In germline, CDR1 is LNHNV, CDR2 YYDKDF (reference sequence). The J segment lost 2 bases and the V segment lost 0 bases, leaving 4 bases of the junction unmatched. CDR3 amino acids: CATSREPGGGNQPQHF. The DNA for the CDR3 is TGTGCCACCAGCAGAGAGCCAGGGGGTGGCAATCAGCCCCAGCATTTT.

The CDR3 DNA reads as TGTGCCAGCAGCGCTTACACTAGCGGGAGGGCCACCGGGGAGCTGTTTTTT. Residues: CASSAYTSGRATGELFF. The rearrangement links TRBV9 to TRBJ2-2; TRBD2 aligns across 13 bases. The CDR3 consists of 17 residues. Losses at the gene ends were 3 bases for V and 4 bases for J; bases not matched to a gene: 6. CDR1 is SGDLS, CDR2 YYNGEE, per germline. The full variable domain, with the rest looked up from reference TRBV9 and TRBJ2-2, is DSGVTQTPKHLITATGQRVTLRCSPRSGDLSVYWYQQSLDQGLQFLIQYYNGEERAKGNILERFSAQQFPDLHSELNLSSLELGDSALYFCASSAYTSGRATGELFFGEGSRLTVL.

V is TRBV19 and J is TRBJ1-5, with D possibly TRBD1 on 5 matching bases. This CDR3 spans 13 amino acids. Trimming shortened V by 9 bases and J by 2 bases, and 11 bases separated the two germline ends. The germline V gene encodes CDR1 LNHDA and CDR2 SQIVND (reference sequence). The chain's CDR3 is CASGRGRNQPQHF. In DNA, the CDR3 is TGTGCCAGCGGGCGGGGACGCAATCAGCCCCAGCATTTT.

The CDR3 region has the DNA TGTGCCAGCAGCTTAACAGGGGGCGGTGGTACTGAAGCTTTCTTT. Amino acids: CASSLTGGGGTEAFF. The chain combines TRBV7-9 with TRBJ1-1, with 9 bases fitting TRBD1. V was clipped by 2 bases and J by 5 bases; unmatched bases: 6. Per the germline V gene, CDR1 is SEHNR and CDR2 is FQNEAQ (reference sequence). The CDR3 runs 15 residues.

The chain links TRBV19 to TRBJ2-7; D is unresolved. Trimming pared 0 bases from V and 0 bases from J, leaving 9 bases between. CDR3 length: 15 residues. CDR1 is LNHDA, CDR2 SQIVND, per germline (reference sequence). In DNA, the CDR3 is TGTGCCAGTAGTATAGATGCCACGAGCTCCTACGAGCAGTACTTC. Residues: CASSIDATSSYEQYF.

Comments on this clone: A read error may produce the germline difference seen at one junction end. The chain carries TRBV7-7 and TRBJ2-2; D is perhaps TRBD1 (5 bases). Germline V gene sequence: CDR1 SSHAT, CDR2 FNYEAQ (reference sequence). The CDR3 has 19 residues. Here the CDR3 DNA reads TGTGCTAGCAGCCCCCTCACCGCGGACGCAGGGCCGAACACCGGGGAGCTGTTTTTT. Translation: CASSPLTADAGPNTGELFF.

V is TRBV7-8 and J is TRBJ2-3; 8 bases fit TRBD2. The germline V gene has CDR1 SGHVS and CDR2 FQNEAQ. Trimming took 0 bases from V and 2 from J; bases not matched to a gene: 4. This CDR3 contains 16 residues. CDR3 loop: CASSLAFSGDTDTQYF. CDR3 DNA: TGTGCCAGCAGCTTAGCGTTTAGCGGGGACACAGATACGCAGTATTTT.

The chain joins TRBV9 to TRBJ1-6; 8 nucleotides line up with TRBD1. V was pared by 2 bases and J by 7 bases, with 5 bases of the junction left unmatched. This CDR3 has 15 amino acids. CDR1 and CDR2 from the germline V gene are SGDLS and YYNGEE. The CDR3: CASSVQQGGNSPLHF. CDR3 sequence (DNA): TGTGCCAGCAGCGTCCAACAGGGGGGCAATTCACCCCTCCACTTT.

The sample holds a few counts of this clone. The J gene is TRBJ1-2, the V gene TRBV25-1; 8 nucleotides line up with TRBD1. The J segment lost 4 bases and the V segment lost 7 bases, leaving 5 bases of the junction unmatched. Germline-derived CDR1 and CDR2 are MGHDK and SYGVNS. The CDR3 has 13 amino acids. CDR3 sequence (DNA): TGTGCCAGCACAACAGGGGGGAGCTATGGCTACACCTTC. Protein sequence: CASTTGGSYGYTF.

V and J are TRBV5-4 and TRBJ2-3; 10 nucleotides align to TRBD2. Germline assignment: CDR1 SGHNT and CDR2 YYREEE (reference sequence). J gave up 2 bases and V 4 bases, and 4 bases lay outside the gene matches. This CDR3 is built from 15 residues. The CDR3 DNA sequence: TGTGCCAGCAGCGGCGGGACTAGCGACACAGATACGCAGTATTTT. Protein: CASSGGTSDTDTQYF.

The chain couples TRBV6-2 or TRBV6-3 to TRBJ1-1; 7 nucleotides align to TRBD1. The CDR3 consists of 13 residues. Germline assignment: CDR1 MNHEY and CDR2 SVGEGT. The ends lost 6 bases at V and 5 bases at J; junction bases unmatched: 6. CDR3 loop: CASSPNRGTEAFF. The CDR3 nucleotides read TGTGCCAGCAGCCCAAACAGGGGAACTGAAGCTTTCTTT.

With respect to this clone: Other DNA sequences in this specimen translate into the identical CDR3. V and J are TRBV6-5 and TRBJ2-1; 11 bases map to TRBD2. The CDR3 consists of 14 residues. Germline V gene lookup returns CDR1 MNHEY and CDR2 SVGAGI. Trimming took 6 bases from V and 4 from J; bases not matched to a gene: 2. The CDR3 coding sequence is TGTGCCAGCAGATCTAGCGGGGGGTACAATGAGCAGTTCTTC. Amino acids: CASRSSGGYNEQFF.

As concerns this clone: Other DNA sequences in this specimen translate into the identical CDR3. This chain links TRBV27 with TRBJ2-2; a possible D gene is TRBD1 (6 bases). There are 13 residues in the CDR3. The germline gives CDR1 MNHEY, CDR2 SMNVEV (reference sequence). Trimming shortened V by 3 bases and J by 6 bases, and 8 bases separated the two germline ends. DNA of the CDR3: TGTGCCAGCAGTTTCTGGGGGCCCGGGGAGCTGTTTTTT. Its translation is CASSFWGPGELFF.

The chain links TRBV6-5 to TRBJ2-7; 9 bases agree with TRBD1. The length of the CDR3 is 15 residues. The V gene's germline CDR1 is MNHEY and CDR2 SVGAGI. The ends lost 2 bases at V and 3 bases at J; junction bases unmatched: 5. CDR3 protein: CASSYAHRGLYEQYF. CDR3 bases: TGTGCCAGCAGTTACGCACACAGGGGGCTCTACGAGCAGTACTTC.

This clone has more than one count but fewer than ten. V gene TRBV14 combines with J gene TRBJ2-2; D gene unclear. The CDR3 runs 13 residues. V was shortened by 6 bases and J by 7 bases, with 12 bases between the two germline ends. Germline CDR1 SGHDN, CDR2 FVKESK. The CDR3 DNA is TGTGCCAGCAGGGTGGGCGCCGGCGGGGAGCTGTTTTTT. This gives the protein CASRVGAGGELFF.

The CDR3 DNA sequence: TGCGCCAGCAGCTTGGACGGACAGGGGGCATTCAGGACCTACGAGCAGTACTTC. Translated, it gives CASSLDGQGAFRTYEQYF. This chain connects TRBV5-1 to TRBJ2-7; 11 nucleotides agree with TRBD1. CDR3 length: 18 amino acids. Germline-derived CDR1 and CDR2 are SGHRS and YFSETQ. Losses at the gene ends were 0 bases for V and 2 bases for J; bases not matched to a gene: 10.

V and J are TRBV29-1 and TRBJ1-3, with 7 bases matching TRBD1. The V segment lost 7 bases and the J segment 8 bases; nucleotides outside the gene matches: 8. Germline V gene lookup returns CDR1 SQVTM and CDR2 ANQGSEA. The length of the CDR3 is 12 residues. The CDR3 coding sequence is TGCAGCGATTCGACAGGGTGGCACACCATATATTTT. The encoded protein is CSDSTGWHTIYF.

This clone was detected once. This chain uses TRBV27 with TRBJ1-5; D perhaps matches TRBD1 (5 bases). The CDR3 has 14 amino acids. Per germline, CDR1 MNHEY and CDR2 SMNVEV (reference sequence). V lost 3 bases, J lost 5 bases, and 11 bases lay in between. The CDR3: CASSFRGDDQPQHF. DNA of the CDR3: TGTGCCAGCAGTTTTCGGGGGGACGATCAGCCCCAGCATTTT.

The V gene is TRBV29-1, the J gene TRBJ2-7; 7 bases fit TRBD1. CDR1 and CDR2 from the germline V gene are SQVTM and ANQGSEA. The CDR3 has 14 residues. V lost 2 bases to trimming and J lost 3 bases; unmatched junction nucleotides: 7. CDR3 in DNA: TGCAGCGTTGAAAGTCCGCAGGGGGACTACGAGCAGTACTTC. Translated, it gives CSVESPQGDYEQYF.

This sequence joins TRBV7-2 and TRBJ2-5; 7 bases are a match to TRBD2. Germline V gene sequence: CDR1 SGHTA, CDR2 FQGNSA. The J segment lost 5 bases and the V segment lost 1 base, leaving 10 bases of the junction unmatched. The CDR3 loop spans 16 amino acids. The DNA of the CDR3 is TGTGCCAGCAGCTTAGGACGCGGGAGCGGTGGGGAGACCCAGTACTTC. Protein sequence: CASSLGRGSGGETQYF.

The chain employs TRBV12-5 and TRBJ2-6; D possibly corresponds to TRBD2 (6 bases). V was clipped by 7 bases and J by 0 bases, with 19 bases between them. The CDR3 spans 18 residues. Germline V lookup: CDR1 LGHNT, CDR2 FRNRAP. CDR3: CASAKLRDGNSGANVLTF. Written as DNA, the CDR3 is TGTGCTAGTGCCAAGCTGCGGGACGGTAACTCTGGGGCCAACGTCCTGACTTTC.

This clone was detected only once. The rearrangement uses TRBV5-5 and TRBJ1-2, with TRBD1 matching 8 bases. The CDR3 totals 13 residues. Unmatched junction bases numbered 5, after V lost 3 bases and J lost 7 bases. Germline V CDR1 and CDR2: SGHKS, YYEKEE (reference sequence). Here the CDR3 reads CASSSGQGAGYTF. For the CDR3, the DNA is TGTGCCAGCAGCTCCGGACAGGGAGCTGGCTACACCTTC.

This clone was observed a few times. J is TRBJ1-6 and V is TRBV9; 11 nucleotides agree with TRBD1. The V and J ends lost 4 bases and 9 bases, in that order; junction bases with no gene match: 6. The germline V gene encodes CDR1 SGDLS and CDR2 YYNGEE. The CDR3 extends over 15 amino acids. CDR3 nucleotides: TGTGCCAGCAGCCCTGGGACAGGGGGTAGTTCACCCCTCCACTTT. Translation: CASSPGTGGSSPLHF.